Below are 10 T cell receptor beta chains sequenced from a single sample in a study of beta chain features in type 1 diabetes. Sequenced material consisted of expressed TCRB transcripts (all of the isolated RNA was reverse transcribed). Produced via immunoSEQ multiplex PCR; TCRdb's table is partial and in-frame only. The table includes roughly 180,000 clones, about 13% detected once. The sequencing input was central memory CD4+ T cells from blood. Every receptor here comes from a woman under 30 in good health.

This clone was counted only a few times. The chain combines TRBV5-1 with TRBJ2-3; D perhaps matches TRBD2 (5 bases). Germline CDR1 is SGHRS and CDR2 is YFSETQ. V lost 1 base to trimming and J lost 2 bases, with 8 bases between them. The CDR3 totals 14 residues. The CDR3 DNA sequence: TGCGCCAGCAGCTTGACTAGGTACACAGATACGCAGTATTTT. Its translation: CASSLTRYTDTQYF.

This clone was seen more than once but under ten times. The chain employs TRBV7-3 and TRBJ2-3; D call uncertain. The CDR3 extends over 15 amino acids. The germline V and J ends were trimmed by 0 bases and 4 bases, with 11 bases remaining between them. Germline loops: CDR1 SGHTA, CDR2 FQGTGA. CDR3 in amino acids: CASSLTHGRADTQYF. The CDR3 bases are TGTGCCAGCAGCTTAACGCACGGTCGCGCAGATACGCAGTATTTT.

The table lists this clone with a few counts. The chain employs TRBV5-1 and TRBJ2-1; D possibly corresponds to TRBD2 (6 bases). The germline V and J ends were trimmed by 5 bases and 9 bases, with 9 bases remaining between them. The germline V gene encodes CDR1 SGHRS and CDR2 YFSETQ. This CDR3 is built from 11 residues. The CDR3 region has the DNA TGCGCCAGCAGGGAGGAGGGTGAGCAGTTCTTC. It translates to CASREEGEQFF.

V gene TRBV28 combines with J gene TRBJ1-4; a weak D match, TRBD1 (5 bases). In germline, CDR1 is MDHEN, CDR2 SYDVKM. Deletions cut 7 bases from V and 6 bases from J, with 12 bases between. This CDR3 spans 13 amino acids. CDR3 residues: CASIQALHEKLFF. Here the CDR3 DNA reads TGTGCCAGCATACAGGCGTTACATGAAAAACTGTTTTTT.

This clone showed up just a few times. The genes are TRBV7-2 and TRBJ2-3; 8 bases match TRBD2. CDR3 length: 15 amino acids. CDR1 and CDR2 (germline): SGHTA, FQGNSA. J lost 2 bases, V lost 6 bases, and 7 bases had no gene match. The chain's CDR3 is CASRYSGIDTDTQYF. CDR3 nucleotide sequence: TGTGCCAGCAGGTATAGCGGGATAGACACAGATACGCAGTATTTT.

This clone came up a few times. The chain joins TRBV6-5 to TRBJ2-5; TRBD2 might be the D (7 bases). The CDR3 length is 13 residues. Germline V gene lookup returns CDR1 MNHEY and CDR2 SVGAGI. Trimming removed 5 bases at V and 4 bases at J, with 11 bases between. This chain's CDR3 is CASSRGGAETQYF. CDR3 nucleotide sequence: TGTGCCAGCAGTCGAGGGGGGGCAGAGACCCAGTACTTC.

This clone was counted only a few times. The rearrangement joins TRBV19 to TRBJ1-2, with D perhaps TRBD1 (6 bases). The CDR3 totals 15 residues. The V gene lost 6 bases and the J gene lost 7 bases, with 21 bases spanning the gap. Looked up from germline, CDR1 is LNHDA and CDR2 is SQIVND (reference sequence). The CDR3 DNA is TGTGCCAGTAGGACAAAGGACAGCTTAGGGAGTGGCTACACCTTC. It yields the protein CASRTKDSLGSGYTF.

This clone appeared a few times. The rearrangement uses TRBV30 and TRBJ2-1; D is uncertain. Germline assignment: CDR1 GTSNPN and CDR2 SVGIG (reference sequence). The CDR3 length is 16 residues. Trimming removed 0 bases from V and 6 bases from J, with 18 bases in between. DNA for the CDR3: TGTGCCTGGAGTGTGTTTCGCCGGGTAGCCCGCAATGAGCAGTTCTTC. Its protein is CAWSVFRRVARNEQFF.

This clone was recorded many times. Different DNA sequences within this sample yield the same CDR3. The chain links TRBV18 to TRBJ1-1; D might be TRBD1 (6 bases). The germline V gene has CDR1 KGHSH and CDR2 LQKENI. Trimming removed 3 bases from V and 1 base from J, with 6 bases in between. CDR3 length: 13 amino acids. CDR3 DNA sequence: TGTGCCAGCTCACCGGGACAGAACACTGAAGCTTTCTTT. The encoded protein is CASSPGQNTEAFF.

The J gene is TRBJ1-5, the V gene TRBV28, with TRBD1 matching 7 bases. After removal of 5 bases from V and 5 bases from J, the junction contained 9 bases not matched to a gene. The CDR3 is 15 residues long. From germline, CDR1 is MDHEN and CDR2 SYDVKM. The DNA for the CDR3 is TGTGCCAGCAGTCCGGGGGTAACAGGGGATCAGCCCCAGCATTTT. Translation gives CASSPGVTGDQPQHF.